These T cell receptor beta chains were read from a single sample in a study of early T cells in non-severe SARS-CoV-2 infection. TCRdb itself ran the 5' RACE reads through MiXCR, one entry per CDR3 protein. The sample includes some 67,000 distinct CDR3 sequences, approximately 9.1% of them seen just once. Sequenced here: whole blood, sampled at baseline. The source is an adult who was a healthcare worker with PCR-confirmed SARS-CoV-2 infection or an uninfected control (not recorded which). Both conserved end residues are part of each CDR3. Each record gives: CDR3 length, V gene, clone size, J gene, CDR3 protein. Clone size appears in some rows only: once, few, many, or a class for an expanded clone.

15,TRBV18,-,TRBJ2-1,CASSPASGKNNEQFF
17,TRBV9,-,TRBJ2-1,CASSGKGGRSSYNEQFF
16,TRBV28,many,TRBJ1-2,CASSLYSQTVSYGYTF
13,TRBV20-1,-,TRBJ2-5,CSESGRTKETQYF
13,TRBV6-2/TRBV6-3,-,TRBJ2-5,CATLLAGEETQYF
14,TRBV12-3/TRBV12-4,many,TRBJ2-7,CASSSHRASYEQYF
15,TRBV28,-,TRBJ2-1,CASSLVGFSYNEQFF
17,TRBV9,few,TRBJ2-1,CASSVLAGSPSYNEQFF
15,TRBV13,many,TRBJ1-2,CASSLGRDRGYGYTF
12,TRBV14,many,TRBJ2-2,CASSQRTWELFF
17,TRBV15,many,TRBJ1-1,CATSRDPDRGQGTEAFF
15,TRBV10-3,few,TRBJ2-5,CATNGQTGGLETQYF
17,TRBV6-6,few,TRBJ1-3,CASLRGTGAGSGNTIYF
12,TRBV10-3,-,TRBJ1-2,CAIRRQDGGYTF
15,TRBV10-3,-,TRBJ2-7,CAISESSRGAYEQYF
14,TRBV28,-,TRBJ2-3,CASSEGSGRDTQYF
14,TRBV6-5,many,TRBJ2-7,CASSRQGGSYEQYF
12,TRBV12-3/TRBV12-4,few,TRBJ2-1,CASSFVTGEQFF
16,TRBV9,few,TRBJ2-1,CASSFGTGGTLNEQFF
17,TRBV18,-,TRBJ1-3,CASSPPNGHSSGNTIYF
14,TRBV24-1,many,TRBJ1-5,CATSVSSSNQPQHF
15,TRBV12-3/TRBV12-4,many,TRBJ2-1,CASSLLAGSGHEQFF
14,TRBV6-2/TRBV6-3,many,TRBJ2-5,CASSYSSPQETQYF
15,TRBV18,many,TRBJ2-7,CASSPPGRPSSEQYF
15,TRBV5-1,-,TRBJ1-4,CASSGDGRTNEKLFF
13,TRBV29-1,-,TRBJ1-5,CSVYLGANQPQHF
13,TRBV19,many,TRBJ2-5,CASSISRLETQYF
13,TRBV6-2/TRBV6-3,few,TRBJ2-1,CASSFEIYNEQFF
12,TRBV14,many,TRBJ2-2,CASSQYTGELFF
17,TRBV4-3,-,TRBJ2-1,CASSPVLSGSSYNEQFF
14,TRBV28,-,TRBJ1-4,CASSSQGVKEKLFF
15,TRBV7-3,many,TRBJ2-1,CASSPGVAGDYEQFF
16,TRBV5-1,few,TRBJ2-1,CASSEQGLGSYNEQFF
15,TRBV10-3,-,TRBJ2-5,CAISDKSSAQETQYF
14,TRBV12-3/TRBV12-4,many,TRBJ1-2,CASSLVWDGYGYTF
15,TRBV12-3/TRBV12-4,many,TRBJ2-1,CASSWVGGSGNEQFF
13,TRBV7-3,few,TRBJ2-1,CASSSLAGGEQFF